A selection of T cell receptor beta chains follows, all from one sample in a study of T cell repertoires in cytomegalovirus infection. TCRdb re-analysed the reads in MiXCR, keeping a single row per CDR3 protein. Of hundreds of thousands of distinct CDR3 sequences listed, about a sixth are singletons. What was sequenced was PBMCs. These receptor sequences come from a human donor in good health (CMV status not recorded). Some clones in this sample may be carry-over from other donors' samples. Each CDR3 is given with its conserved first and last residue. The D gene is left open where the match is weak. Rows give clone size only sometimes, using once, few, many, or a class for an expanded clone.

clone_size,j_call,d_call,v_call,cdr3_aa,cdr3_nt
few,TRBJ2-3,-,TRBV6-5,CASSYSTYQGLDTQYF,TGTGCCAGCAGTTACTCGACATACCAAGGTCTGGATACGCAGTATTTT
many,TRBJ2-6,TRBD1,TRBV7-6,CASSLRWDRVSSGANVLTF,TGTGCCAGCAGCCTTAGGTGGGACAGAGTTAGCTCTGGGGCCAACGTCCTGACTTTC
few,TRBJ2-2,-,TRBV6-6,CASSYSRLRNTGELFF,TGTGCCAGCAGTTACTCGAGACTTCGGAACACCGGGGAGCTGTTTTTT
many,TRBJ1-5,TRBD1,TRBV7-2,CASSAGIYRGRRHQPQHF,TGTGCCAGCAGCGCCGGGATCTACAGGGGGCGCCGCCATCAGCCCCAGCATTTT
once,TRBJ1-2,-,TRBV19,CASTIDRGADGYTF,TGTGCCAGTACTATCGATCGGGGCGCCGATGGCTACACCTTC
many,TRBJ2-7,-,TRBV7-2,CASSSVYSAEQYF,TGTGCCAGCAGCTCCGTGTATAGTGCCGAGCAGTACTTC
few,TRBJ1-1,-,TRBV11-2,CASSPLGAGTEAFF,TGTGCCAGCAGCCCACTGGGGGCGGGTACTGAAGCTTTCTTT
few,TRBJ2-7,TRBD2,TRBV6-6,CASSDFSGGAVEQYF,TGTGCCAGCAGTGATTTTAGCGGGGGGGCGGTCGAGCAGTACTTC
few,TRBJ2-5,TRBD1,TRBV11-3,CASSLGAAGQGYQETQYF,TGTGCCAGCAGCTTAGGGGCAGCGGGACAGGGGTACCAAGAGACCCAGTACTTC
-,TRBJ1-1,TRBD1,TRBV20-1,CSAREQGVWNTEAFF,TGCAGTGCTCGAGAACAGGGGGTTTGGAACACTGAAGCTTTCTTT
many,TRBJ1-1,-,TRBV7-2,CASSLGVQGVEAFF,TGTGCCAGCAGCTTAGGAGTACAGGGTGTTGAAGCTTTCTTT
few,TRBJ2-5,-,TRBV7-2,CASSSVWETQYF,TGTGCCAGCAGTTCTGTATGGGAGACCCAGTACTTC
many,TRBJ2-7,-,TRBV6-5,CASSYGTAREQYF,TGTGCCAGCAGTTACGGTACAGCAAGGGAGCAGTACTTC
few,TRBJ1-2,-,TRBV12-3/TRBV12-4,CASSPRSGGDYGYTF,TGTGCCAGCAGTCCTCGTTCGGGGGGAGATTATGGCTACACCTTC
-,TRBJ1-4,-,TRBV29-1,CSVDEGATNEKLFF,TGCAGCGTTGACGAGGGCGCAACTAATGAAAAACTGTTTTTT
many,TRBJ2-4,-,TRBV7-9,CASSLRGGAKNIQYF,TGTGCCAGCAGCTTGCGTGGAGGCGCCAAAAACATTCAGTACTTC
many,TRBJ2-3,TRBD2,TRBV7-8,CATAGLADSTDTQYF,TGTGCCACGGCCGGGCTAGCGGATTCCACAGATACGCAGTATTTT
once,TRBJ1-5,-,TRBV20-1,CSAREGVLGQPQHF,TGCAGTGCTAGAGAGGGGGTCCTCGGTCAGCCCCAGCATTTT
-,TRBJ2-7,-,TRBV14,CASSQVGRSSYEQYF,TGTGCCAGCAGCCAAGTTGGCAGGAGCTCCTACGAGCAGTACTTC
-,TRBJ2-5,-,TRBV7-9,CASTSQRQRQETQYF,TGTGCCAGCACCTCCCAACGGCAGCGTCAAGAGACCCAGTACTTC
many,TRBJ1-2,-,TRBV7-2,CASSFAENYGYTF,TGTGCCAGCAGCTTCGCAGAGAACTATGGCTACACCTTC
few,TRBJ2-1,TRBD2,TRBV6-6,CASSYPFGTRGSNEQFF,TGTGCCAGCAGTTACCCTTTTGGGACTAGGGGGAGCAATGAGCAGTTCTTC
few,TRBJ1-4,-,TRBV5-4,CASSPNGGEKLFF,TGTGCCAGCAGCCCAAACGGTGGTGAAAAACTGTTTTTT
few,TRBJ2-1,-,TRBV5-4,CASSLDNTGWAEQFF,TGTGCCAGCAGCTTGGACAATACAGGGTGGGCTGAGCAGTTCTTC
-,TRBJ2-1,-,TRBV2,CAKHRGGGRLYNEQFF,TGTGCCAAGCATAGGGGAGGGGGGCGCTTGTACAATGAGCAGTTCTTC
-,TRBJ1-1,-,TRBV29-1,CSVEAQGTEAFF,TGCAGCGTTGAAGCACAGGGAACGGAAGCTTTCTTT
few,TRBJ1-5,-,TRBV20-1,CSARQNSNQPQHF,TGCAGTGCTAGACAGAATAGCAATCAGCCCCAGCATTTT
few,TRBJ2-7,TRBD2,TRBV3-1,CASSQLAGPPYEQYF,TGTGCCAGCAGCCAACTAGCGGGGCCACCCTACGAGCAGTACTTC
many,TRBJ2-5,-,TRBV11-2,CASSTQTTQETQYF,TGTGCCAGCAGCACCCAGACCACGCAAGAGACCCAGTACTTC
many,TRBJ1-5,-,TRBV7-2,CASRHRYGRGFQPQHF,TGTGCCAGCAGACACCGATACGGGAGGGGGTTCCAGCCCCAGCATTTT
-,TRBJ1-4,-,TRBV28,CASSLWQENEKLFF,TGTGCCAGCAGTTTATGGCAGGAGAATGAAAAACTGTTTTTT
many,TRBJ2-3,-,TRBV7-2,CASSLSLYTDTQYF,TGTGCCAGCAGCTTAAGCCTGTACACAGATACGCAGTATTTT
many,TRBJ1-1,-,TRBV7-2,CASSGGGSRNTEAFF,TGTGCCAGCAGTGGAGGGGGGTCGAGGAACACTGAAGCTTTCTTT
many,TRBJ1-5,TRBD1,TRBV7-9,CASSLGDSGTDNQPQHF,TGTGCCAGCAGCTTAGGGGACAGCGGAACCGACAATCAGCCCCAGCATTTT
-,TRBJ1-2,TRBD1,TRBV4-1,CASSRDRIYGYTF,TGCGCCAGCAGCCGGGACAGGATCTATGGCTACACCTTC
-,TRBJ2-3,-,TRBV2,CASVVVVGPWDTQYF,TGTGCCAGCGTGGTTGTTGTGGGGCCGTGGGATACGCAGTATTTT
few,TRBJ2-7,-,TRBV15,CATSRDSSYEQYF,TGTGCCACCAGCAGGGACTCCAGCTACGAGCAGTACTTC
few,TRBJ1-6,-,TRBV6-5,CASSPRGYSPLHF,TGTGCCAGCAGCCCCAGGGGATACTCACCCCTCCACTTT
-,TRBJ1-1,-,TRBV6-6,CASFGRGFTEAFF,TGTGCCAGCTTTGGTCGGGGATTCACTGAAGCTTTCTTT
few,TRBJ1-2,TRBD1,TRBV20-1,CSAIRQGYRGYTF,TGCAGTGCTATAAGACAGGGGTATCGTGGCTACACCTTC
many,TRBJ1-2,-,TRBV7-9,CASSLLGTLYGYTF,TGTGCCAGCAGCCTGCTGGGCACACTCTATGGCTACACCTTC
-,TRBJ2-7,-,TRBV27,CASSSHPFLEQYF,TGTGCCAGCAGTTCCCACCCCTTTTTGGAGCAGTACTTC
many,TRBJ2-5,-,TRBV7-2,CASSGTGFQETQYF,TGTGCCAGCAGCGGCACAGGATTCCAAGAGACCCAGTACTTC
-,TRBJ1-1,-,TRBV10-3,CAIRQNLNTEAFF,TGTGCCATCCGACAGAATCTGAACACTGAAGCTTTCTTT
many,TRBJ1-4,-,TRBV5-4,CASSLDLRGNEKLFF,TGTGCCAGCAGCTTGGATCTCCGGGGTAATGAAAAACTGTTTTTT
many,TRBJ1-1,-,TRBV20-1,CSARANTEAFF,TGCAGTGCTCGAGCTAACACTGAAGCTTTCTTT
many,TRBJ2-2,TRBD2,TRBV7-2,CASSFPAGGTFTGELFF,TGTGCCAGCAGCTTCCCCGCCGGGGGGACCTTCACCGGGGAGCTGTTTTTT
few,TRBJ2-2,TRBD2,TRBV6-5,CASRPLWTSGGHGGNTGELFF,TGTGCCAGCAGGCCGCTCTGGACTAGCGGGGGACACGGGGGGAACACCGGGGAGCTGTTTTTT
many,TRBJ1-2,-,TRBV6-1,CASKPASPETKNYGYTF,TGTGCCAGTAAACCGGCCAGTCCGGAAACCAAGAACTATGGCTACACCTTC
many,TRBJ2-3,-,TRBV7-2,CASSAFTDTQYF,TGTGCCAGCAGCGCATTCACAGATACGCAGTATTTT
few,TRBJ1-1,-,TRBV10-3,CAISVDENTEAFF,TGTGCCATCAGTGTGGACGAGAACACTGAAGCTTTCTTT
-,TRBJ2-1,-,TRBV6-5,CASSSAWRSSYNEQFF,TGTGCCAGCAGTTCCGCGTGGAGGAGCTCCTACAATGAGCAGTTCTTC
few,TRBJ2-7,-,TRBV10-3,CAISELRLNGSEQYF,TGTGCCATCAGTGAGCTCCGCCTAAATGGGAGCGAGCAGTACTTC
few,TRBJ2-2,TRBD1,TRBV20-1,CSAALTGTGELFF,TGCAGTGCTGCGCTGACAGGGACCGGGGAGCTGTTTTTT
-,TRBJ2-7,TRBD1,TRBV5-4,CASSLGGGQGASYEQYF,TGTGCCAGCAGCTTGGGAGGTGGACAGGGGGCTTCCTACGAGCAGTACTTC
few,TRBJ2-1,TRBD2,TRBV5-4,CASSPGGLAGINEQFF,TGTGCCAGCAGCCCTGGGGGGCTAGCGGGCATCAATGAGCAGTTCTTC
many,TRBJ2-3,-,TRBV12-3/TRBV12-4,CASSLSSSRRDTQYF,TGTGCCAGCAGTTTAAGCAGTTCCCGGAGAGATACGCAGTATTTT
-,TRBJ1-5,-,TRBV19,CSSSPGKSQPQHF,TGTTCCAGTAGTCCAGGGAAATCTCAGCCCCAGCATTTT
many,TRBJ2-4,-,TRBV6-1,CASTRRNIQYF,TGTGCCAGCACCAGACGAAACATTCAGTACTTC